The TCR beta chain described here comes from a study of T cells in Graves' hyperthyroidism and ophthalmopathy. Amplification yielded TCR beta CDR3 regions, with RNA transcripts as the source. HTBI primers were employed in a first-round RT-PCR of the TCR CDR3. TCRdb fed the multiplex PCR reads into MiXCR, producing one record per CDR3 protein. The repertoire consists of 600,000 to 800,000 distinct CDR3 sequences, with over 35% occurring once and the leading ten covering 30% to 40%. This clonotype was observed a few times. Germline assignment: CDR1 LNHDA and CDR2 SQIVND (reference sequence). CDR3 length: 18 residues. With 6 bases clipped from V and 6 bases from J, the junction kept 22 bases outside the gene matches. Newly diagnosed patients aged 18 to 65 had hyperthyroidism of under 2 months' duration.

The TCR comes from a woman in her thirties or forties with Graves' hyperthyroidism. The specimen was blood. The V call is TRBV19, the J call TRBJ1-2, with 7 bases that match TRBD1. CDR3 sequence: CASSPIDGANRGVDGYTF. In DNA form, the CDR3 reads TGTGCCAGTAGCCCTATAGATGGGGCCAACAGGGGAGTCGATGGCTACACCTTC.